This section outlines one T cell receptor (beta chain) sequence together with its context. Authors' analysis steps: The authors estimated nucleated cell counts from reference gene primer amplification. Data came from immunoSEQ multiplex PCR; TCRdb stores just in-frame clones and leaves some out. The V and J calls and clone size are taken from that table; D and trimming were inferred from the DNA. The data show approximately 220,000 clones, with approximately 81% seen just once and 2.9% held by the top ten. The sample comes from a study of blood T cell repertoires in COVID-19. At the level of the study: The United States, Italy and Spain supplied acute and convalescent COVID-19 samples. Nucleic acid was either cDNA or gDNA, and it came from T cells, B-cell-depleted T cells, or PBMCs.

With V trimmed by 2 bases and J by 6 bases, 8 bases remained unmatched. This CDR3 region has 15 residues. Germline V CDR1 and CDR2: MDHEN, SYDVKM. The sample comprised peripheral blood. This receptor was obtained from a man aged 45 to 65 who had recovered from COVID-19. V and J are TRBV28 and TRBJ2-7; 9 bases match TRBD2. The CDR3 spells CASSLGASGNREQYF. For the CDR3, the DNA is TGTGCCAGCAGTTTAGGGGCTAGCGGGAATCGCGAGCAGTACTTC.